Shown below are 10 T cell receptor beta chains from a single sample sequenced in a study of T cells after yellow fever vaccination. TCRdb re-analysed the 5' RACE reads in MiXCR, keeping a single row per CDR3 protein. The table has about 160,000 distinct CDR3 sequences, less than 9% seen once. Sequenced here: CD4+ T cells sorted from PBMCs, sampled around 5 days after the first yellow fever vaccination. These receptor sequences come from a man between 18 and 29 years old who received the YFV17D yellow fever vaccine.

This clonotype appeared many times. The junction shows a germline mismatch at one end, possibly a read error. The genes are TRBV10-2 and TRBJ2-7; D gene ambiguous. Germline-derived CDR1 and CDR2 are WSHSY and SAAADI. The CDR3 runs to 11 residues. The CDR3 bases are TGCGCCAGCAGTGCGGTCGAGACGCTTGTATTC. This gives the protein CASSAVETLVF.

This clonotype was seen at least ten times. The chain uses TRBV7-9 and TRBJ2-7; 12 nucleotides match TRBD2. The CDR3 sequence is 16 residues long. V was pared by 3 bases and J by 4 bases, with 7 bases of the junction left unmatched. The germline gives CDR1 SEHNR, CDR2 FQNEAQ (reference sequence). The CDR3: CASSFPTGTSGYEQYF. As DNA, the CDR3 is TGTGCCAGCAGCTTCCCTACAGGGACTAGCGGGTACGAGCAGTACTTC. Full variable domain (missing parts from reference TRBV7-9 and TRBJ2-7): DTGVSQNPRHKITKRGQNVTFRCDPISEHNRLYWYRQTLGQGPEFLTYFQNEAQLEKSRLLSDRFSAERPKGSFSTLEIQRTEQGDSAMYLCASSFPTGTSGYEQYFGPGTRLTVT.

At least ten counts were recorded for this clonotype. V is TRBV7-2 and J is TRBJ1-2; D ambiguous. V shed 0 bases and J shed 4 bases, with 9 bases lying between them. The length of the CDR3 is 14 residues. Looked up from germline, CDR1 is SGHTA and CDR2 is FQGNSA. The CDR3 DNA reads TGTGCCAGCAGCTTAGCGGCCCCTGGCTATGGCTACACCTTC. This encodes CASSLAAPGYGYTF.

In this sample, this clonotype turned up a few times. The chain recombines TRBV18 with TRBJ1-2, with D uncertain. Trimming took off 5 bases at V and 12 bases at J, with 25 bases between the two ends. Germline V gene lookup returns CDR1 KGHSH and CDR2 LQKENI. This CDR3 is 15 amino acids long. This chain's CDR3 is CASSTDEQTINSHTF. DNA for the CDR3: TGTGCCAGCTCAACTGATGAACAGACAATAAACTCTCACACCTTC.

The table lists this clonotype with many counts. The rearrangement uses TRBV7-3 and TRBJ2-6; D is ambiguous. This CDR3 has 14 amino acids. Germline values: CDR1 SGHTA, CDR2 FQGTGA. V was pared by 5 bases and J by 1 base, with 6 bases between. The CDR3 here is CASSPLSGANVLTF. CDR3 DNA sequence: TGTGCCAGCAGCCCCTTGTCTGGGGCCAACGTCCTGACTTTC. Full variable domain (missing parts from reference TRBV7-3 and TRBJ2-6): GAGVSQTPSNKVTEKGKYVELRCDPISGHTALYWYRQSLGQGPEFLIYFQGTGAADDSGLPNDRFFAVRPEGSVSTLKIQRTERGDSAVYLCASSPLSGANVLTFGAGSRLTVL.

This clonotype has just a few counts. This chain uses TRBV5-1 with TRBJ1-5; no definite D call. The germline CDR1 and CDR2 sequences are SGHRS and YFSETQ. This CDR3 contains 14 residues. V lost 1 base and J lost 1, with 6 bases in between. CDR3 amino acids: CASSLSPSNQPQHF. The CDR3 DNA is TGCGCCAGCAGCTTGAGCCCAAGCAATCAGCCCCAGCATTTT.

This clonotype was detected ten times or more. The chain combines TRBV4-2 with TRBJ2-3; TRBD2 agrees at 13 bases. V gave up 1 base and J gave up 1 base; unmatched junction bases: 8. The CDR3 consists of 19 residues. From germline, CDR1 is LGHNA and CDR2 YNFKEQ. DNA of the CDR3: TGTGCCAGCAGCCAAGGACTAGCGGGGGGCCCTTCCGGCACAGATACGCAGTATTTT. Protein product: CASSQGLAGGPSGTDTQYF.

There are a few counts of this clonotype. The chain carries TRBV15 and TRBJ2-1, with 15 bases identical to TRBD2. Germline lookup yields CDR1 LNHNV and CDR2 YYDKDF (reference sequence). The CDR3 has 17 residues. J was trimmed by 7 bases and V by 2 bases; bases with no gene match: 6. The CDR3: CATSRTGTSGGMNEQFF. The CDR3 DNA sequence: TGTGCCACCAGCAGAACCGGGACTAGCGGGGGGATGAATGAGCAGTTCTTC. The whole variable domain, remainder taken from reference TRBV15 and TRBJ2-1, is DAMVIQNPRYQVTQFGKPVTLSCSQTLNHNVMYWYQQKSSQAPKLLFHYYDKDFNNEADTPDNFQSRRPNTSFCFLDIRSPGLGDTAMYLCATSRTGTSGGMNEQFFGPGTRLTVL.

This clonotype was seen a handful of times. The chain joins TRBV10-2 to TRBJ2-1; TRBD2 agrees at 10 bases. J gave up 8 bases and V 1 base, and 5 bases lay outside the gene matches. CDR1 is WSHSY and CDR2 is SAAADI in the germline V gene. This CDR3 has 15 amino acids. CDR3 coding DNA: TGCGCCAGCAGTGAGTGGGGGACTAGCGCTCATGAGCAGTTCTTC. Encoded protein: CASSEWGTSAHEQFF.

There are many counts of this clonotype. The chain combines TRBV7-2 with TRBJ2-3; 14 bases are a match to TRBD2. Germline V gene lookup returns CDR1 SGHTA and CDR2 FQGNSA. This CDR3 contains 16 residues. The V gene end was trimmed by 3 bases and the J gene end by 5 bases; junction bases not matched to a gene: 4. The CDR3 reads CASSFGTSGGGDTQYF. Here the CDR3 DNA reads TGTGCCAGCAGCTTCGGGACTAGCGGGGGCGGAGATACGCAGTATTTT.